This T cell receptor beta chain was sequenced in a study of cytotoxic CD8 clonotypes in ibrutinib-treated CLL. Whole-study context: Of the patients, under 13 were relapsed/refractory, roughly 15 treatment-naive and approximately 18 IGHV unmutated. By median around 74 months, roughly 12 had progressed and some 14 stayed remitted; responses had been 2 complete and 25 or so partial.

Clones were read by immunoSEQ multiplex PCR, and TCRdb kept only the in-frame ones, dropping some. The data show approximately 50,000 clones, roughly 58% seen once. From germline, CDR1 is KGHSH and CDR2 LQKENI. This CDR3 is built from 12 residues. V lost 5 bases, J lost 11 bases, and 15 bases lay in between. In this sample, this clone turned up a few times. The chain links TRBV18 to TRBJ1-1; D gene uncertain. This clonotype was sampled from a human donor with chronic lymphocytic leukemia. The sequences come from PBMCs, collected at disease progression, from a patient treated with ibrutinib. CDR3 residues: CASSLEGGWAFF. The CDR3 region has the DNA TGTGCCAGCTCATTGGAAGGAGGTTGGGCTTTCTTT.